The 29 T cell receptor beta chains below come from one sample, sequenced in a study of OX40 agonist ivuxolimab in advanced cancers. Profiled with immunoSEQ multiplex PCR; TCRdb holds only in-frame clones, not every one. The sample lists just over 20,000 clones, under 80% occurring once. Here the sequenced sample was CD4+ or CD8+ T cells sorted from blood, taken in a trial of the OX40 agonist ivuxolimab. These receptor sequences come from an adult with an advanced solid tumor such as melanoma, head and neck, liver or kidney cancer.

The V gene is TRBV27, the J gene TRBJ1-6; D is perhaps TRBD1 (6 bases). CDR1 and CDR2 from the germline V gene are MNHEY and SMNVEV (reference sequence). V lost 3 bases and J lost 14, with 17 bases in between. This CDR3 region has 14 residues. This chain's CDR3 is CASSFSWIQGTLHF. The CDR3 DNA follows: TGTGCCAGCAGTTTCTCGTGGATCCAGGGGACCCTCCACTTT.

CDR3: CASSLTMGSNTGELFF. CDR3 nucleotides: TGTGCCAGCAGCTTAACTATGGGGAGCAACACCGGGGAGCTGTTTTTT. This chain joins TRBV7-3 and TRBJ2-2; tentative D call: TRBD2 (5 bases). The CDR3 contains 16 residues. CDR1 SGHTA and CDR2 FQGTGA come from the germline V gene. Trimming took off 0 bases at V and 2 bases at J, with 10 bases between the two ends. Variable domain in full (rest from reference TRBV7-3 and TRBJ2-2): GAGVSQTPSNKVTEKGKYVELRCDPISGHTALYWYRQSLGQGPEFLIYFQGTGAADDSGLPNDRFFAVRPEGSVSTLKIQRTERGDSAVYLCASSLTMGSNTGELFFGEGSRLTVL.

On this clone itself: Within the sample, other DNA sequences also encode this same CDR3. The chain combines TRBV18 with TRBJ1-5; D gene ambiguous. Trimming took off 2 bases at V and 1 base at J, with 3 bases between the two ends. The germline V gene has CDR1 KGHSH and CDR2 LQKENI. This CDR3 is built from 13 residues. CDR3 in amino acids: CASSPGSNQPQHF. For the CDR3, the DNA is TGTGCCAGCTCACCAGGGAGCAATCAGCCCCAGCATTTT.

This chain uses TRBV7-3 with TRBJ1-1, with TRBD1 identical over 7 bases. Trimming took 7 bases from V and 7 from J; bases not matched to a gene: 12. The CDR3 extends over 14 amino acids. Germline V gene data show CDR1 as SGHTA and CDR2 as FQGTGA. The CDR3 reads CASTFRARDSEAFF. The CDR3 DNA reads TGTGCCAGCACCTTTAGGGCCCGGGACAGTGAAGCTTTCTTT.

The chain uses TRBV7-2 and TRBJ2-7, with 7 nucleotides matching TRBD2. Germline V lookup: CDR1 SGHTA, CDR2 FQGNSA. The junction had 6 bases not matched to a gene; V was cut back by 8 bases and J by 2 bases. The CDR3 extends over 13 amino acids. The CDR3, as DNA: TGTGCCAGCTTAGGGGCGGGGGCCTACGAGCAGTACTTC. This gives the protein CASLGAGAYEQYF.

The V and J genes are TRBV6-5 and TRBJ2-2; the D gene could be TRBD1 or TRBD2 (5 bases each). The germline gives CDR1 MNHEY, CDR2 SVGAGI. V lost 2 bases to trimming and J lost 6 bases, with 13 bases between them. This CDR3 is 15 amino acids long. CDR3 amino acids: CASSYLGTFAGELFF. The CDR3 DNA follows: TGTGCCAGCAGTTACCTGGGGACGTTCGCCGGGGAGCTGTTTTTT.

The V gene is TRBV18, the J gene TRBJ1-4; D possibly corresponds to TRBD1 (5 bases). This CDR3 spans 20 amino acids. From germline, CDR1 is KGHSH and CDR2 LQKENI. With 5 bases removed from V and 8 bases from J, the gap between germline ends came to 33 bases. CDR3 sequence: CASSEGPVLQHSSFGEKLFF. The CDR3 DNA is TGTGCCAGCTCAGAGGGGCCGGTCTTGCAGCACTCATCCTTCGGGGAAAAACTGTTTTTT.

V gene TRBV15 combines with J gene TRBJ1-2; no clear D gene. Trimming removed 0 bases at V and 7 bases at J, with 15 bases between. CDR3 length: 15 residues. Germline V CDR1 and CDR2: LNHNV, YYDKDF (reference sequence). The CDR3 reads CATSRDHREVSGYTF. The DNA for the CDR3 is TGTGCCACCAGCAGAGATCATCGTGAGGTGTCTGGCTACACCTTC.

The gene calls are TRBV7-2 and TRBJ2-3; TRBD2 matches at 9 bases. V lost 4 bases and J lost 5; bases outside the gene matches: 7. Germline CDR1 reads SGHTA; CDR2 reads FQGNSA. The CDR3 extends over 15 amino acids. In DNA, the CDR3 is TGTGCCAGCAGCTCGGGACTAGCCAACGTAGATACGCAGTATTTT. Its protein is CASSSGLANVDTQYF.

The J gene is TRBJ2-7, the V gene TRBV7-2; TRBD1 matches at 10 bases. The germline gives CDR1 SGHTA, CDR2 FQGNSA. The junction had 8 bases not matched to a gene; V was cut back by 6 bases and J by 0 bases. CDR3 length: 16 residues. The CDR3 coding sequence is TGTGCCAGCAGAAGACGGACAGGGGGGAGCTCCTACGAGCAGTACTTC. Translated: CASRRRTGGSSYEQYF.

The chain uses TRBV4-1 and TRBJ2-1; 10 nucleotides agree with TRBD2. Trimming took 0 bases from V and 7 from J; bases not matched to a gene: 6. This CDR3 region has 16 residues. Looked up from germline, CDR1 is MGHRA and CDR2 is YSYEKL. CDR3 in DNA: TGCGCCAGCAGCCAAGATTCTAGCGGGGGTGGGAATGAGCAGTTCTTC. This codes for CASSQDSSGGGNEQFF.

The chain recombines TRBV5-1 with TRBJ1-1; D might be TRBD1 (6 bases). Germline CDR1 and CDR2: SGHRS and YFSETQ. Trimming removed 4 bases at V and 7 bases at J, with 17 bases between. CDR3 length: 14 amino acids. CDR3 sequence (DNA): TGCGCCAGCAGCCTTACACGGACAGACCTTGAAGCTTTCTTT. Translating gives CASSLTRTDLEAFF. Full variable domain (rest looked up from reference TRBV5-1 and TRBJ1-1): KAGVTQTPRYLIKTRGQQVTLSCSPISGHRSVSWYQQTPGQGLQFLFEYFSETQRNKGNFPGRFSGRQFSNSRSEMNVSTLELGDSALYLCASSLTRTDLEAFFGQGTRLTVV.

This clone was counted a few times. The genes are TRBV7-9 and TRBJ2-3, with 7 bases fitting TRBD2. J lost 0 bases, V lost 8 bases, and 11 bases had no gene match. The CDR3 sequence is 16 residues long. Germline lookup yields CDR1 SEHNR and CDR2 FQNEAQ (reference sequence). This chain's CDR3 is CASSQDLAASTDTQYF. The CDR3 nucleotides read TGTGCCAGCTCTCAGGACCTAGCGGCTAGCACAGATACGCAGTATTTT.

The sample holds one count of this clone. DNA for the CDR3: TGTGCCAGCAGCTTAGATCTGGCCACAGATACGCAGTATTTT. This sequence encodes CASSLDLATDTQYF. V gene TRBV11-1 combines with J gene TRBJ2-3, with D hard to call. There are 14 residues in the CDR3. V lost 1 base and J 2 bases, leaving 7 bases between the germline ends. Germline CDR1 reads SGHAT; CDR2 reads FQDESV (reference sequence).

The chain recombines TRBV5-1 with TRBJ2-7, with 8 bases aligning to TRBD1. Germline lookup yields CDR1 SGHRS and CDR2 YFSETQ. The ends lost 2 bases at V and 5 bases at J; junction bases unmatched: 6. This CDR3 is built from 14 residues. As DNA, the CDR3 is TGCGCCAGCAGCTTCGGACAGGGCTTTGACGAGCAGTACTTC. Translating gives CASSFGQGFDEQYF.

The genes are TRBV6-8 and TRBJ1-5; D is undetermined. The CDR3 extends over 9 amino acids. Germline V gene sequence: CDR1 MNHGY, CDR2 SAAAGT. Trimming removed 10 bases from V and 4 bases from J, with 2 bases in between. The CDR3 DNA is TGTGCCACTAATCAGCCCCAGCATTTT. Encoded protein: CATNQPQHF.

The chain recombines TRBV19 with TRBJ2-7; D is unclear. The CDR3 runs 15 residues. Germline V lookup: CDR1 LNHDA, CDR2 SQIVND (reference sequence). Trimming removed 6 bases from V and 5 bases from J, with 20 bases in between. The CDR3 nucleotides read TGTGCCAGTAGAATATCAAGGGCCGCGTCTAACGAGCAGTACTTC. It codes for CASRISRAASNEQYF.

The chain has TRBV19 and TRBJ2-1; 14 nucleotides agree with TRBD2. Germline V lookup: CDR1 LNHDA, CDR2 SQIVND (reference sequence). The V gene end was trimmed by 8 bases and the J gene end by 2 bases; junction bases not matched to a gene: 2. The CDR3 consists of 15 residues. CDR3 loop: CASGLAGGPYNEQFF. CDR3 DNA sequence: TGTGCCAGTGGACTAGCGGGGGGCCCCTACAATGAGCAGTTCTTC.

The count of this clone is one. The genes are TRBV11-2 and TRBJ1-6; weak D call: TRBD1 (6 bases). Trimming removed 3 bases at V and 8 bases at J, with 11 bases between. Germline V gene data show CDR1 as SGHAT and CDR2 as FQNNGV. The length of the CDR3 is 14 residues. The CDR3 is CASSFGGTDSPLHF. Here the CDR3 DNA reads TGTGCCAGCAGCTTCGGGGGCACGGATTCACCCCTCCACTTT.

This clone appeared once. V and J are TRBV28 and TRBJ1-3, with D hard to call. V lost 6 bases and J lost 7, with 10 bases in between. CDR3 size: 12 residues. Germline-derived CDR1 and CDR2 are MDHEN and SYDVKM. CDR3 in DNA: TGTGCCAGCAGCCCCCCAAGGAACACCATATATTTT. Amino acid sequence: CASSPPRNTIYF. The full variable domain, completed using reference TRBV28 and TRBJ1-3, is DVKVTQSSRYLVKRTGEKVFLECVQDMDHENMFWYRQDPGLGLRLIYFSYDVKMKEKGDIPEGYSVSREKKERFSLILESASTNQTSMYLCASSPPRNTIYFGEGSWLTVV.

This rearrangement joins TRBV7-2 to TRBJ2-6; no definite D call. The length of the CDR3 is 16 residues. Germline V CDR1 and CDR2: SGHTA, FQGNSA. Trimming stripped 0 bases from V and 0 bases from J, with 6 bases between. The CDR3 loop reads CASSLAEVSGANVLTF. The DNA for the CDR3 is TGTGCCAGCAGCTTAGCTGAAGTCTCTGGGGCCAACGTCCTGACTTTC.

This clone showed up just a few times. As DNA, the CDR3 is TGTGCCAGTAGTGGGGGACTAGCGGAGACCCCGAACACCGGGGAGCTGTTTTTT. Its translation: CASSGGLAETPNTGELFF. V gene TRBV19 combines with J gene TRBJ2-2, with TRBD2 matching 11 bases. CDR1 is LNHDA and CDR2 is SQIVND in the germline V gene (reference sequence). This CDR3 spans 18 amino acids. The V and J ends lost 5 bases and 0 bases, in that order; junction bases with no gene match: 8.

The rearrangement links TRBV5-8 to TRBJ2-1, with a possible D match to TRBD1 (5 bases). In germline, CDR1 is SGHTS, CDR2 YDEGEE. Trimming cost V 5 bases and J 4 bases, with 16 bases left between them. The CDR3 contains 15 residues. The CDR3 region has the DNA TGTGCCAGCAGACCCTGGACAAGTGGGTACAATGAGCAGTTCTTC. Translated: CASRPWTSGYNEQFF.

The chain combines TRBV29-1 with TRBJ2-7, with 8 bases aligning to TRBD1. CDR3 length: 12 residues. CDR1 and CDR2 from the germline V gene are SQVTM and ANQGSEA. V was clipped by 7 bases and J by 5 bases; unmatched bases: 7. This CDR3 is CSATGGSNEQYF. The CDR3 coding sequence is TGCAGCGCCACAGGGGGAAGTAACGAGCAGTACTTC.

The genes are TRBV6-1 and TRBJ2-7; D might be TRBD1 (7 bases). V lost 4 bases and J 0 bases, leaving 10 bases between the germline ends. Per germline, CDR1 MNHNS and CDR2 SASEGT. This CDR3 spans 14 amino acids. The CDR3 bases are TGTGCCAGCAGTGGCGGGGACAGCTCCTACGAGCAGTACTTC. Protein: CASSGGDSSYEQYF.

The chain employs TRBV30 and TRBJ1-2, with TRBD1 identical over 9 bases. This CDR3 has 15 residues. V dropped 3 bases and J dropped 4; count of bases not matched to a gene: 9. Germline V gene sequence: CDR1 GTSNPN, CDR2 SVGIG (reference sequence). CDR3 DNA: TGTGCCTGGAGAGCCGGGACAGGGAACATCTATGGCTACACCTTC. Amino acid sequence: CAWRAGTGNIYGYTF.

This clone was seen only a few times. The chain has TRBV29-1 and TRBJ1-1; 8 positions agree with TRBD1. V lost 6 bases, J lost 1 base, and 4 bases stayed unmatched. This CDR3 is 13 amino acids long. Looked up from germline, CDR1 is SQVTM and CDR2 is ANQGSEA. As DNA, the CDR3 is TGCAGCGTGGAGGACAGGGAGAACACTGAAGCTTTCTTT. Translating it yields CSVEDRENTEAFF.

The V gene is TRBV9, the J gene TRBJ1-5; possibly TRBD1 for D (5 bases). The CDR3 runs to 16 residues. V gave up 4 bases and J gave up 3 bases, with 17 bases separating them. Germline loops: CDR1 SGDLS, CDR2 YYNGEE. The CDR3 region has the DNA TGTGCCAGCAGCCCATCCCGGGACGGTGACAATCAGCCCCAGCATTTT. Protein product: CASSPSRDGDNQPQHF.

J is TRBJ2-3 and V is TRBV4-2, with D perhaps TRBD1 (6 bases). From germline, CDR1 is LGHNA and CDR2 YNFKEQ. Trimming stripped 0 bases from V and 2 bases from J, with 9 bases between. CDR3 length: 15 residues. The CDR3 DNA reads TGTGCCAGCAGCCAAGACCACAGGGACACAGATACGCAGTATTTT. Protein sequence: CASSQDHRDTDTQYF.